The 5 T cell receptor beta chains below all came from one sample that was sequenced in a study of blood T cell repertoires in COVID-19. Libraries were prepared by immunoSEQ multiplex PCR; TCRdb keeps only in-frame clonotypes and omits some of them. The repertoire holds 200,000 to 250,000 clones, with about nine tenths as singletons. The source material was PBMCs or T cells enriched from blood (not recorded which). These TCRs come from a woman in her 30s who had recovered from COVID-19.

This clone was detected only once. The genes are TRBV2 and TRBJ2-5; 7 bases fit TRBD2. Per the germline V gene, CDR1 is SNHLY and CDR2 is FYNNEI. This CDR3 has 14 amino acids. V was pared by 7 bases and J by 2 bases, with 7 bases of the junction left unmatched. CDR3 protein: CASTRDSGQETQYF. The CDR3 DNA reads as TGTGCCAGCACCCGAGATAGCGGGCAAGAGACCCAGTACTTC.

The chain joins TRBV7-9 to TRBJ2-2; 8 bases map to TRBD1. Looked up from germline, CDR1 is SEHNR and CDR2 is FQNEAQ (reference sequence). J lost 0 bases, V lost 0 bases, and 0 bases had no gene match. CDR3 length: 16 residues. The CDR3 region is CASSLAQGANTGELFF. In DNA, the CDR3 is TGTGCCAGCAGCTTAGCACAGGGGGCGAACACCGGGGAGCTGTTTTTT.

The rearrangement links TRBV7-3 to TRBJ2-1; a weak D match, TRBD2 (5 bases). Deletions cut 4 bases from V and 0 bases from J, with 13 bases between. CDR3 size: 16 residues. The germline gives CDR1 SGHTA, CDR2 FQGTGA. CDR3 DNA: TGTGCCAGCAGCTACAAGCTTGGGAGCTCCTACAATGAGCAGTTCTTC. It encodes CASSYKLGSSYNEQFF.

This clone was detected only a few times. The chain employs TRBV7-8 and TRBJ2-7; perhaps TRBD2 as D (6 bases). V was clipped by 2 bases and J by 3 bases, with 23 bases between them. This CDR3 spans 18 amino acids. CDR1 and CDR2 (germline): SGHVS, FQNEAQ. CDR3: CASSLFVLSGDSFYEQYF. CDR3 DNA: TGTGCCAGCAGCTTATTTGTTTTGTCGGGGGACTCCTTCTACGAGCAGTACTTC.

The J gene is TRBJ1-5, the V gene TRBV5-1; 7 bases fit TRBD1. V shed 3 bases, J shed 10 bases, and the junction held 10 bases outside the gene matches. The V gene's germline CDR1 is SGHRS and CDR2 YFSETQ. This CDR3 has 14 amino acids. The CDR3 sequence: CASSSGTAEGPQHF. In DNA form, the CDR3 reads TGCGCCAGCAGCTCGGGGACAGCGGAGGGACCCCAGCATTTT. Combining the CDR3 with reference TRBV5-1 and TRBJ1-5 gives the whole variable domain KAGVTQTPRYLIKTRGQQVTLSCSPISGHRSVSWYQQTPGQGLQFLFEYFSETQRNKGNFPGRFSGRQFSNSRSEMNVSTLELGDSALYLCASSSGTAEGPQHFGDGTRLSIL.